Following are 28 T cell receptor beta chains from one sample sequenced in a study of blood T cells in healthy people across ages (dated by TCRdb to the mid-2010s). The library was made by 5' RACE. The instrument given in TCRdb is Illumina HiSeq 2500. A second PCR of roughly 7 to 11 cycles was performed with a sample-barcoded 5' primer and a J-beta primer mix. TCRdb's own reprocessing of the public reads used fastp at Q25 and MiXCR and kept productive beta chains. CDR3 protein sequences are deduplicated, and each keeps its most common genes and DNA. The sample profile shows approximately 1.5 million distinct CDR3 sequences; 30% to 35% of them were found once. Clones ranked in the top ten supply about 10% of the sample. The sequencing sample was made of blood. The source of these receptors is a woman aged 30 to 39 in good health.

This clonotype appeared many times. The chain uses TRBV15 and TRBJ1-2, with D perhaps TRBD1 (6 bases). Germline V gene sequence: CDR1 LNHNV, CDR2 YYDKDF (reference sequence). The CDR3 runs to 14 residues. With 5 bases removed from V and 7 bases from J, the gap between germline ends came to 17 bases. Here the CDR3 reads CATSVLQGKGGYTF. Here the CDR3 DNA reads TGTGCCACCAGCGTACTCCAGGGGAAAGGTGGCTACACCTTC.

In the case of this clonotype: The CDR3 does not end in the conserved phenylalanine or tryptophan, so this is likely a read error. No DNA is shown, since the ends of the CDR3 on it are uncertain; the CDR3 is the one TCRdb lists. The chain has TRBV21-1 and TRBJ2-7; the table's D gene call, TRBD2, was not cross checked with the DNA. TRBV21-1 is termed a pseudogene. Counting both end residues, the CDR3 totals 16 amino acids. Here the CDR3 reads CASSRFTRPLLREQYL.

The rearrangement uses TRBV4-1 and TRBJ1-4; a weak D match, TRBD1 (5 bases). From germline, CDR1 is MGHRA and CDR2 YSYEKL. The CDR3 runs to 17 residues. The V end was cut by 2 bases, the J end by 8 bases, with 21 bases between. CDR3 sequence reads: CASSQTRLGMGGEKLFF. The CDR3, as DNA: TGCGCCAGCAGCCAAACACGGCTGGGGATGGGGGGGGAAAAACTGTTTTTT.

The chain couples TRBV2 to TRBJ2-5, with 10 bases fitting TRBD2. V was pared by 7 bases and J by 11 bases, with 10 bases of the junction left unmatched. In germline, CDR1 is SNHLY, CDR2 FYNNEI. This CDR3 region has 13 residues. The CDR3 loop is CASTRTSGRGQYF. The CDR3 bases are TGTGCCAGCACCAGGACTAGCGGAAGGGGGCAGTACTTC.

About this clonotype: Germline is not matched at one junction end, which may reflect a read error. This chain links TRBV4-1 with TRBJ1-5; a possible D gene is TRBD1 (6 bases). Germline V lookup: CDR1 MGHRA, CDR2 YSYEKL. The CDR3 runs 15 residues. The CDR3 DNA is TGCGCCAGCAGGAGAGTCCCAGGGGCCAATCTGCCCCAGCATTTT. It translates to CASRRVPGANLPQHF.

On this clonotype: A much larger clone lies a single base off, so this may be a read error. The gene calls are TRBV5-1 and TRBJ2-7; D call uncertain. The CDR3 consists of 12 residues. Germline-derived CDR1 and CDR2 are SGHRS and YFSETQ. The CDR3 sequence: CSSSLPSYEQYF. DNA for the CDR3: TGCTCCAGCAGCTTGCCCTCCTACGAGCAGTACTTC.

The sample holds a few counts of this clonotype. The V gene is TRBV29-1, the J gene TRBJ1-2, with a possible D match to TRBD1 (6 bases). From germline, CDR1 is SQVTM and CDR2 ANQGSEA. There are 14 residues in the CDR3. Trimming took off 3 bases at V and 3 bases at J, with 14 bases between the two ends. The DNA for the CDR3 is TGCAGCGTTGACCTGACAGGATCTGACTATGGCTACACCTTC. It is translated as CSVDLTGSDYGYTF.

The table lists this clonotype with a few counts. J is TRBJ2-1 and V is TRBV3-1; 9 bases are a match to TRBD2. This CDR3 is 17 amino acids long. In germline, CDR1 is LGHDT, CDR2 YNNKEL (reference sequence). V dropped 1 base and J dropped 4; count of bases not matched to a gene: 8. Written as DNA, the CDR3 is TGTGCCAGCAGCCAAGGGGGCGGGAGGGCGTTTTACAATGAGCAGTTCTTC. As protein: CASSQGGGRAFYNEQFF.

The rearrangement joins TRBV18 to TRBJ1-1, with 7 bases fitting TRBD1. CDR1 is KGHSH, CDR2 LQKENI, per germline. CDR3 size: 14 residues. J lost 6 bases, V lost 3 bases, and 7 bases had no gene match. The CDR3 loop reads CASSPDRARAEAFF. CDR3 DNA sequence: TGTGCCAGCTCACCCGACAGGGCGAGGGCTGAAGCTTTCTTT.

The DNA of the CDR3 is TGTGCCAGCAGCATGGACAGCACCTACGAGCAGTACTTC. Translation: CASSMDSTYEQYF. V and J are TRBV11-2 and TRBJ2-7; tentative D call: TRBD1 (6 bases). The CDR3 covers 13 residues. Germline V gene sequence: CDR1 SGHAT, CDR2 FQNNGV. V dropped 5 bases and J dropped 2 bases, with 10 bases sitting between them.

This clonotype occurred a few times. V gene TRBV6-1 combines with J gene TRBJ2-1, with D possibly being TRBD1 (5 bases). Trimming shortened V by 1 base and J by 6 bases, and 10 bases separated the two germline ends. There are 14 residues in the CDR3. CDR1 and CDR2 (germline): MNHNS, SASEGT. The CDR3 coding sequence is TGTGCCAGCAGTGAAGTCTTGGGGCCCAATGAGCAGTTCTTC. Translating it yields CASSEVLGPNEQFF.

The chain combines TRBV9 with TRBJ2-7, with a possible D match to TRBD1 (6 bases). Germline CDR1 reads SGDLS; CDR2 reads YYNGEE. V lost 0 bases and J 3 bases, leaving 13 bases between the germline ends. This CDR3 contains 15 residues. The CDR3: CASSVVRGPNYEQYF. The CDR3 DNA reads as TGTGCCAGCAGCGTAGTCAGGGGTCCGAACTACGAGCAGTACTTC.

V gene TRBV7-2 combines with J gene TRBJ2-7; D remains ambiguous. V dropped 0 bases and J dropped 6 bases, with 12 bases sitting between them. The CDR3 spans 14 residues. Per the germline V gene, CDR1 is SGHTA and CDR2 is FQGNSA. CDR3 nucleotide sequence: TGTGCCAGCAGCTTAGCCAGCCCCGGCACCGAGCAGTACTTC. Translated, it gives CASSLASPGTEQYF.

This clonotype was seen a handful of times. DNA for the CDR3: TGTGCCAGCAGTTACCAAGGGGGCATCACCTCTGGGGCCAACGTCCTGACTTTC. Its translation: CASSYQGGITSGANVLTF. The chain is built from TRBV6-6 and TRBJ2-6, with 7 positions matching TRBD1. The germline CDR1 and CDR2 sequences are MNHNY and SVGAGI (reference sequence). The CDR3 runs 18 residues. Trimming removed 2 bases from V and 0 bases from J; junction bases left unmatched: 7.

This clonotype showed up many times. V and J are TRBV20-1 and TRBJ2-3; 12 bases map to TRBD2. V was pared by 6 bases and J by 0 bases, with 13 bases of the junction left unmatched. The CDR3 length is 18 residues. CDR1 and CDR2 (germline): DFQATT, SNEGSKA (reference sequence). The CDR3 spells CSARRTPGTSGSTDTQYF. The CDR3 DNA reads as TGCAGTGCCCGACGTACGCCCGGGACTAGCGGGAGCACAGATACGCAGTATTTT.

The chain combines TRBV20-1 with TRBJ1-1; D is uncertain. V was trimmed by 4 bases and J by 3 bases, leaving 12 bases between them. Looked up from germline, CDR1 is DFQATT and CDR2 is SNEGSKA (reference sequence). The CDR3 is 13 residues long. The CDR3: CSANPTEYTEAFF. The CDR3, as DNA: TGCAGTGCTAACCCCACAGAGTACACTGAAGCTTTCTTT.

This clonotype was observed a few times. The rearrangement uses TRBV3-1 and TRBJ2-5, with a weak D call TRBD2 (5 bases). CDR3 size: 15 residues. V lost 1 base, J lost 2 bases, and 11 bases lay in between. Per germline, CDR1 LGHDT and CDR2 YNNKEL (reference sequence). The chain's CDR3 is CASSQVKGGQETQYF. DNA of the CDR3: TGTGCCAGCAGCCAAGTCAAGGGCGGGCAAGAGACCCAGTACTTC.

This chain links TRBV4-1 with TRBJ1-5; perhaps TRBD1 as D (5 bases). Germline CDR1 MGHRA, CDR2 YSYEKL. CDR3 length: 16 residues. Trimming took 0 bases from V and 1 from J, leaving 10 bases between them. As DNA, the CDR3 is TGCGCCAGCAGCCAAGATGGAGGGACCAGCAATCAGCCCCAGCATTTT. The encoded protein is CASSQDGGTSNQPQHF.

This clonotype was recorded a few times. In DNA, the CDR3 is TGCGCCAGCAGCGTACAGGGGGCCGCCTACGAGCAGTACTTC. Translated, it gives CASSVQGAAYEQYF. The chain links TRBV4-1 to TRBJ2-7, with TRBD1 matching over 9 bases. The CDR3 extends over 14 amino acids. Germline CDR1 reads MGHRA; CDR2 reads YSYEKL. After removal of 5 bases from V and 2 bases from J, the junction contained 4 bases not matched to a gene.

The rearrangement joins TRBV5-4 to TRBJ1-1; 8 positions agree with TRBD1. The CDR3 covers 14 residues. Trimming cost V 2 bases and J 4 bases; bases outside gene matches: 4. Germline CDR1 is SGHNT and CDR2 is YYREEE (reference sequence). CDR3 DNA: TGTGCCAGCAGCTTAGACAGGGGAGCCACTGAAGCTTTCTTT. Protein product: CASSLDRGATEAFF.

This clonotype was observed many times. The V and J genes are TRBV7-9 and TRBJ2-1, with D perhaps TRBD1 (5 bases). CDR3 length: 13 amino acids. V dropped 1 base and J dropped 14 bases, with 15 bases sitting between them. Germline assignment: CDR1 SEHNR and CDR2 FQNEAQ (reference sequence). The CDR3 region has the DNA TGTGCCAGCAGCTTAGGGGGCCACCTTCGGGAGTTCTTC. Amino acid sequence: CASSLGGHLREFF.

This clonotype was seen a few times. This chain uses TRBV4-1 with TRBJ2-1, with 7 nucleotides matching TRBD2. The length of the CDR3 is 14 residues. Germline-derived CDR1 and CDR2 are MGHRA and YSYEKL. V shed 4 bases, J shed 8 bases, and the junction held 8 bases outside the gene matches. CDR3 in amino acids: CASSLGGSWDEQFF. In DNA form, the CDR3 reads TGCGCCAGCAGCCTGGGGGGGAGTTGGGATGAGCAGTTCTTC.

Turning to this clonotype: Given a much more abundant clone one base away, this may be a read error. This sequence joins TRBV29-1 and TRBJ2-7, with D uncertain. Germline V gene data show CDR1 as SQVTM and CDR2 as ANQGSEA. The CDR3 consists of 14 residues. V lost 3 bases and J 4 bases, leaving 16 bases between the germline ends. CDR3 amino acids: CSVEGEAVGYEQYF. DNA of the CDR3: TGCAGCGTTGAGGGCGAGGCCGTGGGGTACGAGCAGTACTTC.

This clonotype came up a few times. V is TRBV6-2 or TRBV6-3 and J is TRBJ2-1; a weak D match, TRBD1 (5 bases). This CDR3 spans 13 amino acids. V lost 5 bases, J lost 13 bases, and 18 bases lay in between. Germline assignment: CDR1 MNHEY and CDR2 SVGEGT. CDR3 DNA sequence: TGTGCCAGCAGTCCCCCTTTAGCTCAGGGACAGTTCTTC. As protein: CASSPPLAQGQFF.

At least ten counts were recorded for this clonotype. The rearrangement uses TRBV3-1 and TRBJ2-5, with D perhaps matching TRBD2 (6 bases). Germline V gene lookup returns CDR1 LGHDT and CDR2 YNNKEL (reference sequence). There are 15 residues in the CDR3. V shed 0 bases and J shed 7 bases, with 15 bases lying between them. Here the CDR3 reads CASSQDSVTSRTQYF. The CDR3 DNA sequence: TGTGCCAGCAGCCAAGATTCGGTGACTAGTCGGACCCAGTACTTC.

The chain is built from TRBV7-6 and TRBJ2-7, with D uncertain. Trimming shortened V by 1 base and J by 2 bases, and 9 bases separated the two germline ends. Germline V CDR1 and CDR2: SGHVS, FNYEAQ. This CDR3 region has 14 residues. CDR3 bases: TGTGCCAGCAGCTTAGGTACTGATACCTACGAGCAGTACGTC. Residues: CASSLGTDTYEQYV.

The rearrangement links TRBV9 to TRBJ1-2; unclear D gene. Deletions cut 0 bases from V and 1 base from J, with 10 bases between. This CDR3 has 15 residues. CDR1 and CDR2 from the germline V gene are SGDLS and YYNGEE. The CDR3 DNA reads as TGTGCCAGCAGCGTAGATCTAGGGAGTAACTATGGCTACACCTTC. Residues: CASSVDLGSNYGYTF.

This clonotype turned up a few times. The chain couples TRBV28 to TRBJ2-1; 7 bases fit TRBD2. The CDR3 length is 15 residues. Trimming cost V 6 bases and J 1 base; bases outside gene matches: 6. Per the germline V gene, CDR1 is MDHEN and CDR2 is SYDVKM. CDR3: CASRPTSASYNEQFF. Written as DNA, the CDR3 is TGTGCCAGCAGACCAACTAGCGCTTCCTACAATGAGCAGTTCTTC.